This T cell receptor (beta chain) originates from a study of cytomegalovirus exposure and HLA in healthy donors. Study-level points and caveats: Follow-up analysis found HLA locus-dependent TCR association rates, highest for DRB1 and lowest for HLA-C. Presence/absence analyses rested on an assumption that sequencing depth was roughly uniform across donors.

Deletions cut 0 bases from V and 3 bases from J, with 11 bases between. CDR1 and CDR2 from the germline V gene are MNHEY and SVGAGI. CDR3 length: 15 amino acids. Turning to this clone: As yet, its antigen is unknown.

The PCR ran on 60 Vbeta and 13 Jbeta primers. Profiling relied on immunoSEQ multiplex PCR, and the TCRdb table lists in-frame clones only, not all of them. The table includes around 110,000 clones, around three quarters detected once. The source material was PBMCs. This chain links TRBV6-5 with TRBJ2-5; D is uncertain. This TCR was sampled from a woman younger than 35 in good health and CMV-seropositive. CDR3 protein: CASSYSIQVEETQYF. CDR3 coding DNA: TGTGCCAGCAGTTACTCGATCCAGGTTGAAGAGACCCAGTACTTC.